Shown below are 12 T cell receptor beta chains from a single sample sequenced in a study of T cell responses to AZD1222 COVID-19 vaccine. The repertoire was sequenced with immunoSEQ multiplex PCR; TCRdb's copy has only in-frame clones and lacks some. Of about 110,000 clones listed, about nine tenths are singletons. Sequenced material: peripheral blood, taken on day 0 of AZD1222 vaccination. Receptors were obtained from an adult in good health.

This chain joins TRBV19 and TRBJ1-4; a possible D gene is TRBD1 (5 bases). V was cut by 3 bases and J by 0 bases, with 8 bases left in between. This CDR3 spans 15 amino acids. CDR1 is LNHDA and CDR2 is SQIVND in the germline V gene (reference sequence). CDR3 DNA: TGTGCCAGTAGTATCCTGACAGCAACTAATGAAAAACTGTTTTTT. It codes for CASSILTATNEKLFF.

V is TRBV30 and J is TRBJ1-1; D is uncertain. Germline-derived CDR1 and CDR2 are GTSNPN and SVGIG (reference sequence). This CDR3 comprises 17 residues. The ends were cut back, 1 base at V and 1 base at J, with 19 bases in the middle. CDR3 sequence reads: CAWSGRAGWSGNTEAFF. The CDR3 bases are TGTGCCTGGAGTGGCCGGGCGGGGTGGAGTGGGAACACTGAAGCTTTCTTT.

This chain links TRBV2 with TRBJ2-5; TRBD1 matches at 7 bases. Trimming removed 5 bases from V and 1 base from J; junction bases left unmatched: 1. Germline V gene data show CDR1 as SNHLY and CDR2 as FYNNEI. The length of the CDR3 is 13 residues. The CDR3 loop reads CASSYRGQETQYF. The CDR3 region has the DNA TGTGCCAGCAGTTACAGGGGCCAAGAGACCCAGTACTTC.

V is TRBV20-1 and J is TRBJ1-2; D remains ambiguous. The CDR3 has 11 residues. V dropped 5 bases and J dropped 5 bases, with 9 bases sitting between them. Germline V CDR1 and CDR2: DFQATT, SNEGSKA (reference sequence). DNA for the CDR3: TGCAGTGCTTTCGGGAGGTATGGCTACACCTTC. Protein product: CSAFGRYGYTF.

The chain carries TRBV21-1 and TRBJ1-6. TRBV21-1 is annotated as a pseudogene. The CDR3 is 15 residues long. The CDR3 DNA is TGTGCCAGCAGCTCCTCGGGGGCCGTAGGATCACCCCTCCACTTT. Its protein is CASSSSGAVGSPLHF.

The CDR3 loop is CASTWGGDGYTF. The CDR3 DNA reads TGTGCCAGCACCTGGGGAGGGGATGGCTACACCTTC. The chain combines TRBV5-4 with TRBJ1-2, with D possibly matching TRBD1 (5 bases). The germline V gene has CDR1 SGHNT and CDR2 YYREEE (reference sequence). The CDR3 is made up of 12 amino acids. V lost 6 bases and J lost 6, with 12 bases in between. The entire variable domain, with the rest obtained from reference TRBV5-4 and TRBJ1-2, is as follows: ETGVTQSPTHLIKTRGQQVTLRCSSQSGHNTVSWYQQALGQGPQFIFQYYREEENGRGNFPPRFSGLQFPNYSSELNVNALELDDSALYLCASTWGGDGYTFGSGTRLTVV.

This rearrangement joins TRBV28 to TRBJ1-5, with TRBD1 identical over 7 bases. Germline V CDR1 and CDR2: MDHEN, SYDVKM. This CDR3 region has 15 residues. The V gene end was trimmed by 5 bases and the J gene end by 6 bases; junction bases not matched to a gene: 10. The DNA for the CDR3 is TGTGCCAGCAGTAACAGGGGCGACGGGACTCAGCCCCAGCATTTT. This encodes CASSNRGDGTQPQHF.

The CDR3 loop is CATSDPGGTGHNEQFF. CDR3 in DNA: TGTGCCACCAGTGATCCAGGGGGGACAGGTCACAATGAGCAGTTCTTC. The V gene is TRBV24-1, the J gene TRBJ2-1; 8 nucleotides line up with TRBD1. This CDR3 comprises 16 residues. Germline V gene lookup returns CDR1 KGHDR and CDR2 SFDVKD. J was trimmed by 5 bases and V by 3 bases; bases with no gene match: 8.

This clone was detected only a few times. V and J are TRBV12-3 or TRBV12-4 and TRBJ2-2; D unclear. Trimming stripped 3 bases from V and 6 bases from J, with 8 bases between. This CDR3 is built from 13 residues. For the CDR3, the DNA is TGTGCCAGCAGTTTTTCATCCGCCGGGGAGCTGTTTTTT. Protein sequence: CASSFSSAGELFF.

The chain joins TRBV6-2 or TRBV6-3 to TRBJ2-7; possibly TRBD1 for D (6 bases). Germline assignment: CDR1 MNHEY and CDR2 SVGEGT. V lost 0 bases and J 0 bases, leaving 12 bases between the germline ends. The CDR3 extends over 16 amino acids. The CDR3 protein is CASSYSPGASSYEQYF. DNA for the CDR3: TGTGCCAGCAGTTACTCCCCAGGGGCCAGCTCCTACGAGCAGTACTTC.

The V and J genes are TRBV6-2 or TRBV6-3 and TRBJ2-7, with 10 bases fitting TRBD2. Germline CDR1 reads MNHEY; CDR2 reads SVGEGT. The trim removed 0 bases at V and 0 bases at J, leaving 8 bases unmatched. The CDR3 is made up of 18 amino acids. The CDR3 bases are TGTGCCAGCAGTTACTCGGGACTAGCGCTCTACAACTCCTACGAGCAGTACTTC. Encoded protein: CASSYSGLALYNSYEQYF.

The chain couples TRBV10-1 to TRBJ1-1, with 7 bases aligning to TRBD1. Germline V gene lookup returns CDR1 WNHNN and CDR2 SYGVQD (reference sequence). The junction had 13 bases not matched to a gene; V was cut back by 7 bases and J by 2 bases. The length of the CDR3 is 16 residues. The CDR3 coding sequence is TGCGCCAGCACATACATCTGGACAGGCTTAAACACTGAAGCTTTCTTT. It specifies CASTYIWTGLNTEAFF.